The entry below gives a single TCR beta chain sequence along with its context. Many counts were recorded for this clonotype. Its binding antigen is unknown. It has no much larger one-base neighbor in the sample; base qualities were not kept. Receptor libraries were prepared by 5' RACE. This sample was sequenced with an Illumina HiSeq 2000. Template switching introduced a universal primer binding site; the final cDNA contained a unique molecular identifier, enabling accurate counting of TCR cDNA molecules. Specific primers in the conserved constant-segment region were used to synthesize first-strand cDNA for the TCR alpha and beta chains. Each cDNA library was double barcoded, with a SMART-Mk sample barcode plus Illumina barcodes, to control for contamination. Two successive PCR steps introduced TruSeq adapter sequences along with Illumina sample barcodes. Sequencing of the TCR alpha and beta cDNA libraries was done on the Illumina HiSeq platform using custom primers. Processing in the source paper ran as follows. Raw reads were processed with MiGEC to extract unique molecular identifiers, and MiXCR was used to determine CDR3 positions. For each individual, recombination models were inferred using an EM algorithm with the repgenHMM and IGoR tools. Shared clonotype analysis was performed with the tcR package in R, normalizing sharing by the product of cloneset sizes. To study raw recombination free of thymic and clonal selection effects, out-of-frame nonproductive sequences were analyzed. In-frame beta chains were kept once TCRdb had trimmed the public reads at Q25 with fastp and called clones with MiXCR. Under each unique CDR3 protein, matching rows form one entry showing the most common genes and DNA. The V and J calls come from TCRdb's annotation, not from the publication. The sample yields 500,000 or so distinct CDR3 sequences; roughly a fifth were counted once. Roughly 0.91% of the sample is taken by the ten largest.

These data belong to a study of identical twins (dated by TCRdb to 2015 to 2016). Study-wide context: To test whether fetal clonotypes persist, this study deep-sequenced TCR alpha and beta repertoires from monozygotic twins, from unrelated adults of various ages, and from cord blood. Replicate twin experiments were performed at different times using different library preparation protocols to rule out contamination.

Findings and caveats that apply to the study as a whole: Abundant cord blood beta clonotypes carried fewer insertions; young adult naive repertoires showed a weaker similar trend, while memory repertoires showed none. Compared with coincidental sharing between unrelated individuals, out-of-frame TCR alpha sequences shared between twins had an excess of sequences with low generation probability. Conclusions relied on cross-sectional statistical analysis, since the same donors could not be followed over many years. Invariant T cells such as MAIT and iNKT could partly confound zero-insertion analyses, although diverse VJ usage argued against such confounding for most clonotypes. Excess twin sharing in beta out-of-frame sequences was weaker because fewer shared sequences lowered the signal-to-noise ratio. Out-of-frame TCR alpha sharing in monozygotic twins was systematically underestimated by recombination models, whereas sharing between unrelated individuals was in agreement with the recombination models.

Every donor was a healthy Caucasian. The twin cohort comprised three pairs of female monozygotic twins, all aged about 18 to 30 years. Positive isolation kits from Invitrogen were used to isolate the CD4+ and CD8+ T cell populations. Germline trimming: 7 bases from V, 4 bases from J; junction bases outside gene matches: 4. Taken from cysteine to phenylalanine, the CDR3 has 12 residues. Only the CDR3 part of the read is kept: 36 bases, read in frame from the first base. CDR1 and CDR2 were assigned from the germline V gene as SQVTM and ANQGSEA. The same data also went into a second study, on T cells expressing NK-cell markers. Per the second study: Three sorted T-cell subsets (CD3+CD56+NKG2C+, CD3+CD56+NKG2C- and CD3+CD56-NKG2C+) from about 8 donors had their TCR beta-chain repertoires profiled. Of the eight sequenced donors, seven were found to be HCMV-seropositive and one was found to be HCMV-seronegative. In several experiments an anti-gammadeltaTCR antibody was added to restrict sorting to alphabetaTCR-expressing T cells. In six donors, the dominant CD3+CD56+NKG2C+ clonotypes ranked among the top 10 CD8+ clonotypes, making up roughly 1.0-8% of CD8+ T cells. Those dominant clonotypes were again the most abundant among CD3+CD56-NKG2C+ cells in four donors, at about 25-60.1%. Whether the expanded NKG2C-expressing T cell clones were specific for HCMV antigens remained unclear. Randomly selected healthy volunteers, three men and five women, were used as the eight sequenced donors. HCMV-specific IgG was detected in serum with a commercial ELISA kit to determine HCMV serostatus. MIGEC was used to demultiplex reads and group the reads by UMI, and MiTCR was used to assemble and quantify clonotypes. To exclude erroneous sequences, only TCR cDNA sequences supported by at least two reads were retained. The tcR package was used for downstream repertoire analysis, and clonotypes were matched between fractions using CDR3 nucleotide sequence together with V segment. Antigen specificity was annotated against VDJdb with VDJmatch, allowing one amino acid substitution in CDR3.

The source material was CD4+ T cells sorted from blood. The TCR comes from a woman younger than 30 in good health. The V and J segments used are TRBV29-1 and TRBJ2-1; TRBD2 agrees with 7 junctional bases. CDR3 sequence: CSARSGYNEQFF. The nucleotide sequence is given as TGCAGCGCCCGTAGCGGGTACAATGAGCAGTTCTTC.